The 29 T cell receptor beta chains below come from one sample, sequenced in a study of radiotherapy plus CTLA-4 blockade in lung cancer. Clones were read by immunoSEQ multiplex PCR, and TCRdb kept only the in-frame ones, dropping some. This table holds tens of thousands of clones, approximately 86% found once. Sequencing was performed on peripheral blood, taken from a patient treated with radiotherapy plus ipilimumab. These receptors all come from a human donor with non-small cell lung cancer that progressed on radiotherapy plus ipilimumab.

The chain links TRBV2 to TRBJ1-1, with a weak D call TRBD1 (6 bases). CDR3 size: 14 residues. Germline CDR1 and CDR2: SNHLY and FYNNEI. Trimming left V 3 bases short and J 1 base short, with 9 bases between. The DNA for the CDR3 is TGTGCCAGCAGTGAGCAGGGGCGGAACACTGAAGCTTTCTTT. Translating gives CASSEQGRNTEAFF. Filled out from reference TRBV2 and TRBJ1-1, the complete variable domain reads EPEVTQTPSHQVTQMGQEVILRCVPISNHLYFYWYRQILGQKVEFLVSFYNNEISEKSEIFDDQFSVERPDGSNFTLKIRSTKLEDSAMYFCASSEQGRNTEAFFGQGTRLTVV.

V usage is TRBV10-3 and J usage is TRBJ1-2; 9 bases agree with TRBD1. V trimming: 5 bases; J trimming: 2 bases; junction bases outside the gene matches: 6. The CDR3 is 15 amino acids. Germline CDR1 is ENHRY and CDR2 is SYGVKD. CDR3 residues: CAISTLQGANYGYTF. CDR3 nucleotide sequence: TGTGCCATCAGTACTCTACAGGGGGCAAACTATGGCTACACCTTC.

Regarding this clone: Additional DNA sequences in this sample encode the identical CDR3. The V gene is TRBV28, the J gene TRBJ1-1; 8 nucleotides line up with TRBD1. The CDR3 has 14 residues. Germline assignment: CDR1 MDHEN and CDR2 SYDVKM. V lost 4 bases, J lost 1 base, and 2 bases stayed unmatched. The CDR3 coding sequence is TGTGCCAGCAGTTCCGGACAGGGGAACACTGAAGCTTTCTTT. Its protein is CASSSGQGNTEAFF.

The DNA for the CDR3 is TGTGCCAGTAGTATACCCCCCACGGACGAGCAGTACTTC. Translating it yields CASSIPPTDEQYF. This chain uses TRBV19 with TRBJ2-7; D unresolved. Trimming stripped 2 bases from V and 5 bases from J, with 10 bases between. Germline-derived CDR1 and CDR2 are LNHDA and SQIVND (reference sequence). The CDR3 is 13 residues long.

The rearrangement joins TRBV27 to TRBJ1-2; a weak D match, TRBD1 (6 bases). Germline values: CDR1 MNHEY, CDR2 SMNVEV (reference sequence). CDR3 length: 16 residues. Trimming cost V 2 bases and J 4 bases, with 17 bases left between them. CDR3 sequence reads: CASSLQGKQSGYGYTF. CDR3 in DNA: TGTGCCAGCAGTTTACAGGGGAAGCAGTCGGGCTATGGCTACACCTTC.

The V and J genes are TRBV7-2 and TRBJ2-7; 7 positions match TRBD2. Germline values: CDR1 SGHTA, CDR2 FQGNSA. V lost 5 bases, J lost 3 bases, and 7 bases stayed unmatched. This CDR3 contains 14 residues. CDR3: CASSRRGVSYEQYF. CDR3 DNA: TGTGCCAGCAGCCGACGGGGGGTGAGCTACGAGCAGTACTTC.

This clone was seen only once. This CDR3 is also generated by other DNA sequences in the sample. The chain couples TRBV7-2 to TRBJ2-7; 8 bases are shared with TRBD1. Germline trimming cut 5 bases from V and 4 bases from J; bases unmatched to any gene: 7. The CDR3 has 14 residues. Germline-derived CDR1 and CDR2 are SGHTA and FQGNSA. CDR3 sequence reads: CASSPSRGQYEQYF. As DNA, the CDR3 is TGTGCCAGCAGCCCCTCCAGGGGGCAGTACGAGCAGTACTTC.

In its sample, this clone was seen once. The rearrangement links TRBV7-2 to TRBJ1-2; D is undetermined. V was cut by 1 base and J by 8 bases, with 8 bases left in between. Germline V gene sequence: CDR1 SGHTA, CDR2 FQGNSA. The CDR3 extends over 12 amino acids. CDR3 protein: CASSLGPAGYTF. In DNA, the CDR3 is TGTGCCAGCAGCTTAGGACCCGCCGGCTACACCTTC.

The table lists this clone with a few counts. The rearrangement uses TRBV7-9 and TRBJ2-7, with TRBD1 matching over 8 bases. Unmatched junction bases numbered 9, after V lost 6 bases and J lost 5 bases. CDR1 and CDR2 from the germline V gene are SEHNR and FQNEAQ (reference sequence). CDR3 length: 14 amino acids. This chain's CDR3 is CASSWQGAWNEQYF. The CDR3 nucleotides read TGTGCCAGCAGTTGGCAGGGGGCGTGGAACGAGCAGTACTTC.

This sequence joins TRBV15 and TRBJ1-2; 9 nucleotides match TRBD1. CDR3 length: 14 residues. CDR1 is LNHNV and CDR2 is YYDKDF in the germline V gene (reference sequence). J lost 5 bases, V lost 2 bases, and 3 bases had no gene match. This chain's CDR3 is CATSRLGTGYGYTF. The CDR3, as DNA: TGTGCCACCAGCAGATTGGGGACAGGGTATGGCTACACCTTC.

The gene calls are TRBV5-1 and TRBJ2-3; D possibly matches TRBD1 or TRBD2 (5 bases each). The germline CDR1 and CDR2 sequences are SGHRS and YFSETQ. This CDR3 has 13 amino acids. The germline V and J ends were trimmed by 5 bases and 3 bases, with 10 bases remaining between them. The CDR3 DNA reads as TGCGCCAGCAGTTCCAGGGAGACAGATACGCAGTATTTT. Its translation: CASSSRETDTQYF.

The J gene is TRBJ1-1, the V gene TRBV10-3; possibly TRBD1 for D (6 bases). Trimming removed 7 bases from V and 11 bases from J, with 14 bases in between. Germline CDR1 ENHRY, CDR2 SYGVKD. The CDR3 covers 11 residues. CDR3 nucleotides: TGTGCCATCAAAAGCGGGGGGGGCGCTTTCTTT. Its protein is CAIKSGGGAFF.

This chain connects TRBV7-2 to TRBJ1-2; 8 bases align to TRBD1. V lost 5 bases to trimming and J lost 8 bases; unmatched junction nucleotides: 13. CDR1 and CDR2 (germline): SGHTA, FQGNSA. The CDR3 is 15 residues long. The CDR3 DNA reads TGTGCCAGCAGCCAGACCCAGGGGGCGCTTGAAGGCTACACCTTC. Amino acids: CASSQTQGALEGYTF.

CDR3 loop: CASSFGGTSGYNEQFF. CDR3 coding DNA: TGTGCCAGCAGCTTTGGGGGGACTAGCGGTTACAATGAGCAGTTCTTC. V is TRBV7-9 and J is TRBJ2-1; 11 positions match TRBD2. The CDR3 is made up of 16 amino acids. With V trimmed by 3 bases and J by 4 bases, 5 bases remained unmatched. The germline V gene encodes CDR1 SEHNR and CDR2 FQNEAQ (reference sequence).

The CDR3 DNA is TGTGCCAGCAATAGGGACAGCTACTCTGGAAACACCATATATTTT. Protein product: CASNRDSYSGNTIYF. V usage is TRBV2 and J usage is TRBJ1-3, with TRBD1 matching 7 bases. Germline CDR1 is SNHLY and CDR2 is FYNNEI. V dropped 7 bases and J dropped 0; count of bases not matched to a gene: 6. CDR3 length equals 15 residues.

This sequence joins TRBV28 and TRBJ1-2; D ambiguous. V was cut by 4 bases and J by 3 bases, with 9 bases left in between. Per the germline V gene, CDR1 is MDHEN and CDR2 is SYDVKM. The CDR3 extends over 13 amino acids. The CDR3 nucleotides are TGTGCCAGCAGTTCTCAACTGGACTATGGCTACACCTTC. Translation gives CASSSQLDYGYTF.

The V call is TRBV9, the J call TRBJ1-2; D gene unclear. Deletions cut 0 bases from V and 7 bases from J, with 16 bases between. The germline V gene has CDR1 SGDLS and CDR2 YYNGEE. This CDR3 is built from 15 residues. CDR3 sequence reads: CASSVEGSANGGYTF. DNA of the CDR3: TGTGCCAGCAGCGTAGAGGGCAGCGCCAACGGTGGCTACACCTTC.

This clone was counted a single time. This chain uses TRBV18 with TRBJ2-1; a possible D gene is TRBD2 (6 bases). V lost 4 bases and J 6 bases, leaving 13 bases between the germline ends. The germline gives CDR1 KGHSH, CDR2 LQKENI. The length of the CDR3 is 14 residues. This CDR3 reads CASSLQTSLNEQFF. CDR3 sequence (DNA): TGTGCCAGCTCACTTCAGACTAGTCTCAATGAGCAGTTCTTC. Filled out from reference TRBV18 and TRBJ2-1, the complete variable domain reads NAGVMQNPRHLVRRRGQEARLRCSPMKGHSHVYWYRQLPEEGLKFMVYLQKENIIDESGMPKERFSAEFPKEGPSILRIQQVVRGDSAAYFCASSLQTSLNEQFFGPGTRLTVL.

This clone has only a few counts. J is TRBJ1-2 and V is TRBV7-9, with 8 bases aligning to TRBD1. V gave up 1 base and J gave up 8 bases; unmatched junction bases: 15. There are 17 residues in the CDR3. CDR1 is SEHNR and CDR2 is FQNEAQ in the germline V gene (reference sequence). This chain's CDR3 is CASSLGPPGQASRGYTF. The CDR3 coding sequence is TGTGCCAGCAGCTTAGGACCTCCGGGACAGGCTTCGAGAGGCTACACCTTC.

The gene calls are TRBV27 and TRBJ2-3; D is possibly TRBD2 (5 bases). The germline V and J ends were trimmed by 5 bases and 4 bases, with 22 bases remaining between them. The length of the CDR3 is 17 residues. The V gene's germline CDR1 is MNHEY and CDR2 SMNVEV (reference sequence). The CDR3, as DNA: TGTGCCAGCAGTCCTCAAGCGGACCCGGCAATCCCAGATACGCAGTATTTT. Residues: CASSPQADPAIPDTQYF.

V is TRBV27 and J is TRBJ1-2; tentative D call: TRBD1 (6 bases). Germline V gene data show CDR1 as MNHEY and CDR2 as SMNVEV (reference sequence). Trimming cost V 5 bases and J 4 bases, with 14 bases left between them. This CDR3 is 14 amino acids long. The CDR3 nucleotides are TGTGCCAGCAGTCCGAGTCGACAGGCCTATGGCTACACCTTC. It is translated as CASSPSRQAYGYTF.

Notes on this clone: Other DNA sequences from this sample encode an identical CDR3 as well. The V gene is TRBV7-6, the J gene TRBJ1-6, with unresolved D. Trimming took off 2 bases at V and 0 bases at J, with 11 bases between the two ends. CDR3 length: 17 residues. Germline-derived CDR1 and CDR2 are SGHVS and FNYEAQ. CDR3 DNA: TGTGCCAGCAGCTTAAGCGCGGGAGCCTCCTATAATTCACCCCTCCACTTT. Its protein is CASSLSAGASYNSPLHF.

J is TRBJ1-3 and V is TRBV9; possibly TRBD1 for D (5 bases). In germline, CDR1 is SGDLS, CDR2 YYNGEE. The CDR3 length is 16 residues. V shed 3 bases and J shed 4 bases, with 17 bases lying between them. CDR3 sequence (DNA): TGTGCCAGCAGCGGACAGAGAGCCGGGTGGGGAAACACCATATATTTT. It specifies CASSGQRAGWGNTIYF.

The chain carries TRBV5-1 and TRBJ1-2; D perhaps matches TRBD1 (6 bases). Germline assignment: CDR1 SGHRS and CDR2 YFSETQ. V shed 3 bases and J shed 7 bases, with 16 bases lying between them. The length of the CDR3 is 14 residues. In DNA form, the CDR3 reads TGCGCCAGCAGCTCCATGGCAATAGGGGGTGGCTACACCTTC. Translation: CASSSMAIGGGYTF.

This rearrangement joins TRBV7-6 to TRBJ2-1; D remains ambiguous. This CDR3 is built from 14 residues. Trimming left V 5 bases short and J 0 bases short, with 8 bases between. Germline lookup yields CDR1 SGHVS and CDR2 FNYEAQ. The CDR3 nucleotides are TGTGCCAGCAGCATACTCGGCTCCTACAATGAGCAGTTCTTC. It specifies CASSILGSYNEQFF. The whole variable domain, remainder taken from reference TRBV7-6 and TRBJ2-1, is GAGVSQSPRYKVTKRGQDVALRCDPISGHVSLYWYRQALGQGPEFLTYFNYEAQQDKSGLPNDRFSAERPEGSISTLTIQRTEQRDSAMYRCASSILGSYNEQFFGPGTRLTVL.

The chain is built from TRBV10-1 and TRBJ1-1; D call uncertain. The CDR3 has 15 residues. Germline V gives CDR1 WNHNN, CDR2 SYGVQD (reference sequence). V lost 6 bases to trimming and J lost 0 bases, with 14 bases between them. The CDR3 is CASRVSRTMNTEAFF. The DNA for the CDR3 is TGCGCCAGCAGAGTCTCCCGGACCATGAACACTGAAGCTTTCTTT.

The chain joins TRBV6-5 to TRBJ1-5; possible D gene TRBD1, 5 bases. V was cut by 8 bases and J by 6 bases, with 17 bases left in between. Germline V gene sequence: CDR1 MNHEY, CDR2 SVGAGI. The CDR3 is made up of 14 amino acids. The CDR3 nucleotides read TGTGCCAGCGCTCGCGGGGGGGAAGGTCAGCCCCAGCATTTT. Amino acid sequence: CASARGGEGQPQHF.

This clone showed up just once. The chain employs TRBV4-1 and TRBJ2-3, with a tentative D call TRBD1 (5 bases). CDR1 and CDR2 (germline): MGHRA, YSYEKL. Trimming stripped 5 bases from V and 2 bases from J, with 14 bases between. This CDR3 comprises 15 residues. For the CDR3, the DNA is TGCGCCAGCAGCGGCAGGGAATCCCTCACAGATACGCAGTATTTT. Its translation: CASSGRESLTDTQYF.

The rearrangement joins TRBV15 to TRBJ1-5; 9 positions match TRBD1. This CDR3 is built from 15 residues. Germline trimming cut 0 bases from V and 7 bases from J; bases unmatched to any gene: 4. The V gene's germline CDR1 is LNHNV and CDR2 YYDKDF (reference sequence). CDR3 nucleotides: TGTGCCACCAGCAGAGAAGGGACAGGGTGGCAGCCCCAGCATTTT. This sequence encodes CATSREGTGWQPQHF.